This TCR beta chain derives from a study of cytomegalovirus exposure and HLA in healthy donors. The wider study: Previous work identified roughly 120 million unique TCR beta sequences from some 170 million T cells.

Study observations and caveats: Researchers catalogued roughly 170 TCR beta chains as cytomegalovirus-associated. Sequencing probably produced one cluster of sequence variants that were highly shared. Prior analysis indicated that the majority of TCR beta V segments exhibited productivity approximately 90% or approximately 30% of the time.

PCR used 60 Vbeta primers and 13 Jbeta primers. Profiling relied on immunoSEQ multiplex PCR, and the TCRdb table lists in-frame clones only, not all of them. This table has more than 150,000 clones, around 76% appearing once. Of note for this clone: Its cognate antigen is unknown.

The V gene lost 1 base and the J gene lost 2 bases, with 3 bases spanning the gap. CDR1 and CDR2 (germline): GTSNPN, SVGIG (reference sequence). The CDR3 is made up of 12 amino acids. The chain has TRBV30 and TRBJ2-1, with no clear D. The specimen sequenced was PBMCs. This clonotype was sampled from a man in his forties or fifties in good health and CMV-seronegative. The CDR3 bases are TGTGCCTGGAGTGCCACCTACAATGAGCAGTTCTTC. Protein sequence: CAWSATYNEQFF. Full variable domain (missing parts from reference TRBV30 and TRBJ2-1): SQTIHQWPATLVQPVGSPLSLECTVEGTSNPNLYWYRQAAGRGLQLLFYSVGIGQISSEVPQNLSASRPQDRQFILSSKKLLLSDSGFYLCAWSATYNEQFFGPGTRLTVL.